Below, 17 T cell receptor beta chains from the same sample are listed, as sequenced in a study of blood T cell repertoires in COVID-19. TCRdb's copy holds only in-frame clones and misses some; the assay was immunoSEQ multiplex PCR. The profile shows approximately 65,000 clones, 90% of them singletons. Sequencing was performed on peripheral blood. Receptors originate from a man aged 50 or older with COVID-19, enrolled during active disease.

Here the CDR3 reads CASSLDPSGRVNEQFF. The CDR3 DNA reads TGTGCCAGCAGCTTGGACCCTAGCGGGAGGGTTAATGAGCAGTTCTTC. This chain uses TRBV11-2 with TRBJ2-1; 12 bases map to TRBD2. Trimming at V came to 3 bases and at J to 7 bases, leaving 7 bases not matched to a gene. This CDR3 region has 16 residues. Per the germline V gene, CDR1 is SGHAT and CDR2 is FQNNGV.

The rearrangement links TRBV7-2 to TRBJ1-4, with TRBD1 matching 7 bases. This CDR3 is 17 amino acids long. Trimming cost V 1 base and J 3 bases; bases outside gene matches: 8. Germline-derived CDR1 and CDR2 are SGHTA and FQGNSA. The CDR3, as DNA: TGTGCCAGCAGCTTAGGGGACAGCCGTCGGGCTAATGAAAAACTGTTTTTT. The encoded protein is CASSLGDSRRANEKLFF.

CDR3 DNA sequence: TGTGCCAGCAGTGAATACCTACAGGGCTACGAGCAGTACTTC. This encodes CASSEYLQGYEQYF. The gene calls are TRBV2 and TRBJ2-7, with a tentative D call TRBD1 (6 bases). The CDR3 totals 14 residues. Trimming took off 2 bases at V and 3 bases at J, with 11 bases between the two ends. The germline gives CDR1 SNHLY, CDR2 FYNNEI.

The V and J genes are TRBV18 and TRBJ2-2, with unresolved D. The CDR3 is made up of 13 amino acids. V lost 2 bases and J 7 bases, leaving 8 bases between the germline ends. Germline V gene lookup returns CDR1 KGHSH and CDR2 LQKENI. CDR3 amino acids: CASSPRASGELFF. In DNA, the CDR3 is TGTGCCAGCTCACCAAGAGCTAGCGGGGAGCTGTTTTTT.

The V gene is TRBV7-3, the J gene TRBJ2-3, with 14 bases matching TRBD2. CDR1 SGHTA and CDR2 FQGTGA come from the germline V gene. V dropped 1 base and J dropped 7; count of bases not matched to a gene: 10. The CDR3 runs to 18 residues. In DNA, the CDR3 is TGTGCCAGCAGCTTAAACTTCGGGACTAGCGGGAGTGGGAATACGCAGTATTTT. Its translation: CASSLNFGTSGSGNTQYF.

This clone was seen a single time. The chain uses TRBV3-1 (or the pseudogene TRBV3-2) and TRBJ2-1, with D perhaps matching TRBD2 (6 bases). CDR1 and CDR2 from the germline V gene are LGHDT and YNNKEL (reference sequence). The V and J ends lost 4 bases and 2 bases respectively, with 15 bases between them. This CDR3 region has 16 residues. The CDR3 region is CASSPYARRAYNEQFF. Written as DNA, the CDR3 is TGTGCCAGCAGCCCATATGCGAGGAGGGCCTACAATGAGCAGTTCTTC.

The gene calls are TRBV9 and TRBJ1-1, with 7 positions matching TRBD1. V was pared by 3 bases and J by 6 bases, with 8 bases of the junction left unmatched. The CDR3 runs 14 residues. Germline V gene lookup returns CDR1 SGDLS and CDR2 YYNGEE. The CDR3 bases are TGTGCCAGCAGCGGCCGAGGGGGGACAGCTGAAGCTTTCTTT. Protein: CASSGRGGTAEAFF.

The V gene is TRBV5-1, the J gene TRBJ2-3; D is possibly TRBD2 (6 bases). The CDR3 sequence is 15 residues long. CDR1 and CDR2 from the germline V gene are SGHRS and YFSETQ. V lost 0 bases, J lost 3 bases, and 11 bases lay in between. The CDR3 region has the DNA TGCGCCAGCAGCTTGGGTCCTAGCGAGACAGATACGCAGTATTTT. Amino acids: CASSLGPSETDTQYF.

The rearrangement joins TRBV7-2 to TRBJ2-2, with a possible D match to TRBD2 (5 bases). V was clipped by 1 base and J by 7 bases, with 16 bases between them. There are 16 residues in the CDR3. Germline loops: CDR1 SGHTA, CDR2 FQGNSA. CDR3: CASSLVFLATNGELFF. The CDR3 region has the DNA TGTGCCAGCAGCTTAGTTTTCCTAGCTACTAACGGGGAGCTGTTTTTT.

V and J are TRBV4-2 and TRBJ1-3; D may be TRBD1 (6 bases). The germline CDR1 and CDR2 sequences are LGHNA and YNFKEQ. The germline V and J ends were trimmed by 1 base and 4 bases, with 8 bases remaining between them. This CDR3 is built from 14 residues. The CDR3 nucleotides are TGTGCCAGCAGCCAAGGGGGGCGCGGAAACACCATATATTTT. Translating it yields CASSQGGRGNTIYF.

This clone has just a few counts. The chain joins TRBV7-2 to TRBJ1-6, with 9 nucleotides matching TRBD1. Per the germline V gene, CDR1 is SGHTA and CDR2 is FQGNSA. V shed 7 bases, J shed 5 bases, and the junction held 3 bases outside the gene matches. This CDR3 has 14 residues. In DNA form, the CDR3 reads TGTGCCAGCATCGGGACAGGGAATAATTCACCCCTCCACTTT. Amino acids: CASIGTGNNSPLHF. The entire variable domain, with the rest obtained from reference TRBV7-2 and TRBJ1-6, is as follows: GAGVSQSPSNKVTEKGKDVELRCDPISGHTALYWYRQSLGQGLEFLIYFQGNSAPDKSGLPSDRFSAERTGGSVSTLTIQRTQQEDSAVYLCASIGTGNNSPLHFGNGTRLTVT.

V and J are TRBV9 and TRBJ1-2, with 7 bases fitting TRBD1. The V gene's germline CDR1 is SGDLS and CDR2 YYNGEE. This CDR3 has 12 amino acids. The J segment lost 3 bases and the V segment lost 9 bases, leaving 5 bases of the junction unmatched. The CDR3 nucleotides read TGTGCCAACAGGGACAGCCACTATGGCTACACCTTC. Translated, it gives CANRDSHYGYTF. The full variable domain, its missing parts supplied by reference TRBV9 and TRBJ1-2, is DSGVTQTPKHLITATGQRVTLRCSPRSGDLSVYWYQQSLDQGLQFLIQYYNGEERAKGNILERFSAQQFPDLHSELNLSSLELGDSALYFCANRDSHYGYTFGSGTRLTVV.

The chain combines TRBV19 with TRBJ2-2; TRBD2 matches 13 bases. The CDR3 spans 17 residues. V gave up 4 bases and J gave up 6 bases; unmatched junction bases: 8. CDR1 and CDR2 from the germline V gene are LNHDA and SQIVND (reference sequence). The CDR3 here is CASSKGLAGSGSGELFF. CDR3 sequence (DNA): TGTGCCAGTAGTAAGGGACTAGCGGGAAGTGGGTCCGGGGAGCTGTTTTTT.

V usage is TRBV30 and J usage is TRBJ1-3, with D uncertain. Germline-derived CDR1 and CDR2 are GTSNPN and SVGIG (reference sequence). V was cut by 4 bases and J by 8 bases, with 15 bases left in between. The CDR3 runs to 13 residues. The CDR3 DNA sequence: TGTGCCTGGAATTTAGGTGCCGGGGACACCATATATTTT. Protein product: CAWNLGAGDTIYF.

For the CDR3, the DNA is TGTGCCAGCAGTTACACCGGACAGACCACCATATATTTT. Its translation is CASSYTGQTTIYF. The chain carries TRBV6-6 and TRBJ1-3; D may be TRBD1 (6 bases). V dropped 2 bases and J dropped 9 bases, with 11 bases sitting between them. Germline-derived CDR1 and CDR2 are MNHNY and SVGAGI (reference sequence). CDR3 length: 13 amino acids.

This chain joins TRBV3-1 (or the pseudogene TRBV3-2) and TRBJ1-2, with no clear D. This CDR3 comprises 13 residues. Germline CDR1 and CDR2: LGHDT and YNNKEL (reference sequence). The V end lost 3 bases, the J end lost 0 bases, and 5 bases lay between the germline ends. This chain's CDR3 is CASSQGANYGYTF. The CDR3 DNA reads TGTGCCAGCAGCCAGGGAGCTAACTATGGCTACACCTTC.

The rearrangement joins TRBV24-1 to TRBJ2-2; 10 nucleotides agree with TRBD2. The V gene's germline CDR1 is KGHDR and CDR2 SFDVKD. J gave up 9 bases and V 4 bases, and 10 bases lay outside the gene matches. This CDR3 has 16 residues. CDR3: CATSDPGTSAPRELFF. The CDR3 DNA is TGTGCCACCAGTGACCCTGGGACTAGCGCCCCCCGGGAGCTGTTTTTT.